The clone carrying this T cell receptor (beta chain) was found a few times. The data derive from a study of CD8+ T cells in alopecia areata. Study overall: Patients took tofacitinib for 6 to 18 months, followed by 6 drug-free months.

J gave up 5 bases and V 8 bases, and 12 bases lay outside the gene matches. The CDR3 totals 15 residues. RNA extraction and reverse transcription yielded cDNA as sequencing template. Using immunoSEQ multiplex PCR, the repertoire was profiled, and TCRdb retains in-frame clones only, with some absent. This sample has roughly 120,000 clones, with under 40% found just once. The receptor's source is a human donor with alopecia areata. Sequenced material: CD4+ T cells sorted from blood. The chain links TRBV23-1 to TRBJ1-5; 7 nucleotides line up with TRBD1. TRBV23-1 has ORF status, its function being uncertain. The CDR3, as DNA: TGCGCCAGCCCCCCCAAGGGGGCGCGGGATCAGCCCCAGCATTTT. As protein: CASPPKGARDQPQHF.